This TCR beta chain appears in the sequencing data of a study of blood T cell repertoires in COVID-19. Study information: The United States, Italy and Spain supplied acute and convalescent COVID-19 samples.

This study enrolled people aged 18 to 89 from roughly 24 US geographic areas. Study processing details: Cell counts per sample came from amplifying reference gene primers. Repertoires were generated with immunoSEQ multiplex PCR, while TCRdb's copy carries only in-frame clones and drops some. V and J calls and clone size are those listed in that table; D and trimming were worked out from the DNA. Of 350,000 to 400,000 clones listed, roughly 90% were seen once; the top ten hold 1.7%. Trimming took off 4 bases at V and 11 bases at J, with 11 bases between the two ends. Per germline, CDR1 SGHNT and CDR2 YENEEA. This CDR3 has 11 residues.

The receptor comes from a woman in her twenties or thirties who had recovered from COVID-19. The sequenced sample consisted of PBMCs or T cells enriched from blood (not recorded which). The gene calls are TRBV11-3 and TRBJ1-1; D uncertain. CDR3 amino acids: CASSSEYVAFF. DNA for the CDR3: TGTGCCAGCAGCTCCGAGTATGTGGCTTTCTTT.